Below are 7 T cell receptor beta chains sequenced from a single sample in a study of blood T cell repertoires in COVID-19. The data were produced by immunoSEQ multiplex PCR, yet TCRdb's version contains in-frame clones alone and is incomplete. The profile shows about 63,000 clones, roughly 85% of them singletons. The sequenced material came from peripheral blood. All receptors come from a human donor in a cohort sampled during active COVID-19.

This clone was counted only a few times. This sequence joins TRBV6-2 or TRBV6-3 and TRBJ1-2, with 9 bases fitting TRBD1. Trimming at V came to 5 bases and at J to 5 bases, leaving 12 bases not matched to a gene. This CDR3 has 16 amino acids. Germline lookup yields CDR1 MNHEY and CDR2 SVGEGT. The CDR3 is CASSDPTGGLSYGYTF. The CDR3 DNA reads TGTGCCAGCAGTGATCCAACAGGGGGCTTGTCTTATGGCTACACCTTC.

This chain links TRBV30 with TRBJ2-3; TRBD2 matches 9 bases. The CDR3 loop spans 16 amino acids. Losses at the gene ends were 3 bases for V and 2 bases for J; bases not matched to a gene: 9. From germline, CDR1 is GTSNPN and CDR2 SVGIG (reference sequence). The CDR3 protein is CAWSRPLAGITDTQYF. The CDR3 DNA is TGTGCCTGGAGCCGCCCCCTAGCGGGAATCACAGATACGCAGTATTTT.

The chain carries TRBV5-5 and TRBJ2-1; weak D call: TRBD2 (6 bases). The CDR3 covers 14 residues. Germline CDR1 is SGHKS and CDR2 is YYEKEE (reference sequence). V lost 4 bases and J lost 2, with 10 bases in between. Here the CDR3 reads CASSPRETYNEQFF. CDR3 DNA: TGTGCCAGCAGCCCACGGGAGACCTACAATGAGCAGTTCTTC.

The V call is TRBV7-8, the J call TRBJ1-6, with TRBD1 matching 8 bases. This CDR3 is built from 15 residues. The V gene's germline CDR1 is SGHVS and CDR2 FQNEAQ. V shed 5 bases, J shed 7 bases, and the junction held 7 bases outside the gene matches. The CDR3 spells CASSAGQVGNSPLHF. Written as DNA, the CDR3 is TGTGCCAGCAGCGCGGGACAGGTGGGAAATTCACCCCTCCACTTT.

This rearrangement joins TRBV11-3 to TRBJ2-1; D perhaps matches TRBD1 (5 bases). The length of the CDR3 is 13 residues. Germline CDR1 and CDR2: SGHNT and YENEEA. V gave up 5 bases and J gave up 7 bases, with 12 bases separating them. The CDR3 DNA is TGTGCCAGCAGCCTTACGCAGGGTAATGAGCAGTTCTTC. Translated, it gives CASSLTQGNEQFF.

V is TRBV18 and J is TRBJ2-5, with 13 bases fitting TRBD2. In germline, CDR1 is KGHSH, CDR2 LQKENI. This CDR3 spans 16 amino acids. V trimming: 3 bases; J trimming: 1 base; junction bases outside the gene matches: 2. CDR3 nucleotide sequence: TGTGCCAGCTCACCTACTAGCGGGAGGGTCCAAGAGACCCAGTACTTC. It codes for CASSPTSGRVQETQYF.

This clone was seen once. V usage is TRBV9 and J usage is TRBJ2-1, with 10 bases matching TRBD2. CDR1 and CDR2 from the germline V gene are SGDLS and YYNGEE. The CDR3 covers 15 residues. The ends lost 4 bases at V and 3 bases at J; junction bases unmatched: 4. This chain's CDR3 is CASSSGTSVYNEQFF. Written as DNA, the CDR3 is TGTGCCAGCAGCTCCGGGACTAGCGTCTACAATGAGCAGTTCTTC.